Shown below are 18 T cell receptor beta chains from a single sample sequenced in a study of blood T cells in healthy people across ages. It was with a sample-barcoded 5' primer and a J-beta primer mix that a second PCR of roughly 7 to 12 cycles was run. TCRdb passed the 5' RACE reads through MiXCR, listing each CDR3 protein once. Counted here are around 780,000 distinct CDR3 sequences, around three fifths occurring once; the ten biggest clones make up around a quarter. Sequences were obtained from blood. These receptors all stem from a man between 35 and 55 years old in good health.

This chain joins TRBV4-3 and TRBJ2-6; tentatively, D is TRBD2 (5 bases). Germline CDR1 is LGHNA and CDR2 is YSLEER. The CDR3 length is 16 residues. Deletions cut 0 bases from V and 0 bases from J, with 6 bases between. CDR3 DNA: TGCGCCAGCAGCCAAGAAAGCGGCTCTGGGGCCAACGTCCTGACTTTC. Its translation: CASSQESGSGANVLTF.

The chain carries TRBV5-1 and TRBJ2-1; 7 bases align to TRBD1. Trimming took 4 bases from V and 6 from J; bases not matched to a gene: 10. The CDR3 is 15 residues long. Germline lookup yields CDR1 SGHRS and CDR2 YFSETQ. The CDR3 DNA is TGCGCCAGCAGCGGGGCTAACAGGGGTCCCAATGAGCAGTTCTTC. Protein product: CASSGANRGPNEQFF.

The chain is built from TRBV7-6 and TRBJ1-5; D unresolved. The germline V gene has CDR1 SGHVS and CDR2 FNYEAQ. CDR3 length: 13 amino acids. Trimming cost V 1 base and J 3 bases, with 4 bases left between them. The CDR3 sequence is CASSLDTNQPQHF. The CDR3 DNA follows: TGTGCCAGCAGCTTAGACACCAATCAGCCCCAGCATTTT.

The chain has TRBV9 and TRBJ2-1; D uncertain. The CDR3 is 16 residues long. Germline lookup yields CDR1 SGDLS and CDR2 YYNGEE. The germline V and J ends were trimmed by 3 bases and 2 bases, with 15 bases remaining between them. This chain's CDR3 is CASSAQANGAYNEQFF. In DNA, the CDR3 is TGTGCCAGCAGCGCCCAGGCGAATGGGGCCTACAATGAGCAGTTCTTC.

The V gene is TRBV7-2, the J gene TRBJ2-3; D is unresolved. Germline loops: CDR1 SGHTA, CDR2 FQGNSA. Trimming stripped 8 bases from V and 3 bases from J, with 15 bases between. This CDR3 is built from 14 residues. For the CDR3, the DNA is TGTGCCAGCGGAGAAAGCCATCGGACAGATACGCAGTATTTT. Residues: CASGESHRTDTQYF.

A few counts support this clonotype. This chain uses TRBV10-3 with TRBJ2-7; 9 bases are shared with TRBD1. The V gene end was trimmed by 3 bases and the J gene end by 4 bases; junction bases not matched to a gene: 22. Germline CDR1 and CDR2: ENHRY and SYGVKD. The CDR3 contains 20 residues. The CDR3 nucleotides read TGTGCCATCAGTGATCAAAAGGGGACAGGGCGCGTGTCCTTTCCTTACGAGCAGTACTTC. Its translation: CAISDQKGTGRVSFPYEQYF.

This chain connects TRBV6-2 or TRBV6-3 to TRBJ2-7; possibly TRBD2 for D (7 bases). V was pared by 6 bases and J by 0 bases, with 12 bases between. Per the germline V gene, CDR1 is MNHEY and CDR2 is SVGEGT. This CDR3 region has 14 residues. The CDR3 is CASRKGGYSYEQYF. CDR3 coding DNA: TGTGCCAGCAGGAAGGGGGGGTACTCCTACGAGCAGTACTTC.

The chain is built from TRBV7-3 and TRBJ1-1; no clear D. Germline V gives CDR1 SGHTA, CDR2 FQGTGA. This CDR3 contains 13 residues. Trimming stripped 5 bases from V and 1 base from J, with 8 bases between. CDR3: CASSQEPNTEAFF. DNA of the CDR3: TGTGCCAGCAGCCAGGAGCCGAACACTGAAGCTTTCTTT.

V is TRBV5-1 and J is TRBJ1-3, with D possibly TRBD1 on 6 matching bases. Germline CDR1 is SGHRS and CDR2 is YFSETQ. CDR3 length: 16 residues. V was cut by 2 bases and J by 0 bases, with 12 bases left in between. In nucleotides, the CDR3 is TGCGCCAGCAGCTTTGGGGGGGCCAACTCTGGAAACACCATATATTTT. It translates to CASSFGGANSGNTIYF. The full variable domain, in which reference TRBV5-1 and TRBJ1-3 provide the parts outside the CDR3, is KAGVTQTPRYLIKTRGQQVTLSCSPISGHRSVSWYQQTPGQGLQFLFEYFSETQRNKGNFPGRFSGRQFSNSRSEMNVSTLELGDSALYLCASSFGGANSGNTIYFGEGSWLTVV.

This clonotype appeared a single time. This chain connects TRBV6-5 to TRBJ1-5, with unresolved D. V was trimmed by 5 bases and J by 4 bases, leaving 12 bases between them. The CDR3 consists of 14 residues. Germline CDR1 MNHEY, CDR2 SVGAGI. The CDR3 DNA sequence: TGTGCCAGCAGTCGTGCAGGCGGGAATCAGCCCCAGCATTTT. Translation gives CASSRAGGNQPQHF.

The sample holds a few counts of this clonotype. The chain is built from TRBV15 and TRBJ2-3; no clear D. The CDR3 extends over 13 amino acids. Germline loops: CDR1 LNHNV, CDR2 YYDKDF (reference sequence). V was trimmed by 8 bases and J by 0 bases, leaving 9 bases between them. CDR3 sequence: CATAPGSTDTQYF. CDR3 nucleotides: TGTGCCACCGCCCCGGGTAGCACAGATACGCAGTATTTT.

The rearrangement links TRBV9 to TRBJ2-7; 8 bases fit TRBD2. The closer fit of TRBJ2-4 to the DNA end suggests the J call may be wrong. This CDR3 region has 13 residues. Germline values: CDR1 SGDLS, CDR2 YYNGEE. DNA of the CDR3: TGTGCCAGCAGCGTCTCGACTAGCGCCATTCAGTACTTC. Its translation: CASSVSTSAIQYF.

A remark on this clonotype: Germline is not matched at one junction end, which may reflect a read error. This chain connects TRBV5-6 to TRBJ2-3; D assignment may be TRBD1 or TRBD2 (6 bases each). CDR1 and CDR2 (germline): SGHDT, YYEEEE. The CDR3 runs 17 residues. Here the CDR3 reads CASSAAGGRAVRDSQYF. In nucleotides, the CDR3 is TGTGCCAGCAGCGCCGCCGGGGGCCGAGCGGTGCGAGATTCGCAGTATTTT.

The rearrangement links TRBV7-2 to TRBJ2-5; 11 bases are a match to TRBD2. J was trimmed by 0 bases and V by 1 base; bases with no gene match: 1. Germline V gene data show CDR1 as SGHTA and CDR2 as FQGNSA. The CDR3 sequence is 16 residues long. The CDR3 coding sequence is TGTGCCAGCAGCTTAGGACTAGCGGGAAACCAAGAGACCCAGTACTTC. Amino acid sequence: CASSLGLAGNQETQYF.

The chain's CDR3 is CSARDQTDGNTQYF. Written as DNA, the CDR3 is TGCAGTGCTAGAGACCAAACCGACGGGAATACGCAGTATTTT. The chain joins TRBV20-1 to TRBJ2-3; possible D gene TRBD2, 5 bases. The CDR3 runs to 14 residues. Deletions cut 0 bases from V and 7 bases from J, with 14 bases between. CDR1 and CDR2 (germline): DFQATT, SNEGSKA (reference sequence).

V is TRBV12-3 or TRBV12-4 and J is TRBJ2-7; D uncertain. This CDR3 has 13 amino acids. Between the trimmed V and J ends, which lost 2 bases and 6 bases, there was a span of 11 bases. CDR3 loop: CASSLKLWGEQYF. The CDR3 DNA follows: TGTGCCAGCAGTTTAAAGCTCTGGGGCGAGCAGTACTTC.

The chain couples TRBV11-2 to TRBJ2-1, with TRBD1 matching over 8 bases. Per the germline V gene, CDR1 is SGHAT and CDR2 is FQNNGV. The CDR3 is made up of 15 amino acids. With V trimmed by 4 bases and J by 4 bases, 6 bases remained unmatched. DNA for the CDR3: TGTGCCAGCAGCTCGCCACAGGGGGATTACAATGAGCAGTTCTTC. Translating gives CASSSPQGDYNEQFF.

V gene TRBV15 combines with J gene TRBJ2-3, with 7 bases lining up with TRBD2. The CDR3 is made up of 14 amino acids. Germline V gene lookup returns CDR1 LNHNV and CDR2 YYDKDF (reference sequence). V shed 5 bases, J shed 3 bases, and the junction held 5 bases outside the gene matches. The CDR3 reads CATSELLATDTQYF. In DNA form, the CDR3 reads TGTGCCACCAGCGAGCTACTAGCGACAGATACGCAGTATTTT. Filled out from reference TRBV15 and TRBJ2-3, the complete variable domain reads DAMVIQNPRYQVTQFGKPVTLSCSQTLNHNVMYWYQQKSSQAPKLLFHYYDKDFNNEADTPDNFQSRRPNTSFCFLDIRSPGLGDTAMYLCATSELLATDTQYFGPGTRLTVL.